These 10 T cell receptor beta chains were sequenced from one sample in a study of cytomegalovirus exposure and HLA in healthy donors. Amplification used 60 Vbeta primers and 13 Jbeta primers. Libraries were prepared by immunoSEQ multiplex PCR; TCRdb keeps only in-frame clonotypes and omits some of them. This table has about 160,000 clones, around 74% appearing once. Sequencing used PBMCs. Receptor source: a female donor in good health and CMV-seronegative.

Concerning this clone: The junction shows a germline mismatch at one end, possibly a read error. The genes are TRBV5-6 and TRBJ1-5; possibly TRBD1 for D (6 bases). The CDR3 covers 15 residues. CDR1 is SGHDT and CDR2 is YYEEEE in the germline V gene. CDR3 in amino acids: CASSFTGLGNQSQHF. CDR3 in DNA: TGTGCCAGCAGCTTTACAGGGCTGGGCAATCAGTCCCAGCATTTT.

This clone was seen only once. This chain's CDR3 is CASSLGGQGVTNYGYTF. DNA of the CDR3: TGCGCCAGCAGCTTGGGGGGACAGGGAGTAACTAACTATGGCTACACCTTC. The chain couples TRBV5-1 to TRBJ1-2; 9 nucleotides agree with TRBD1. CDR1 and CDR2 from the germline V gene are SGHRS and YFSETQ. J lost 0 bases, V lost 0 bases, and 6 bases had no gene match. The CDR3 is 17 amino acids. The full variable domain, rest sourced from reference TRBV5-1 and TRBJ1-2, is KAGVTQTPRYLIKTRGQQVTLSCSPISGHRSVSWYQQTPGQGLQFLFEYFSETQRNKGNFPGRFSGRQFSNSRSEMNVSTLELGDSALYLCASSLGGQGVTNYGYTFGSGTRLTVV.

The chain recombines TRBV6-5 with TRBJ1-2, with a tentative D call TRBD1 (6 bases). Germline lookup yields CDR1 MNHEY and CDR2 SVGAGI. This CDR3 is 16 amino acids long. V shed 0 bases and J shed 8 bases, with 19 bases lying between them. This CDR3 reads CASSYSIPAGVDGYTF. As DNA, the CDR3 is TGTGCCAGCAGTTACTCGATCCCGGCAGGGGTGGACGGCTACACCTTC.

This chain connects TRBV6-5 to TRBJ1-1, with D perhaps matching TRBD1 (6 bases). The germline CDR1 and CDR2 sequences are MNHEY and SVGAGI. CDR3 length: 15 residues. V dropped 0 bases and J dropped 5 bases, with 13 bases sitting between them. CDR3 nucleotides: TGTGCCAGCAGTTACTCGATGGGAGGGGGGACTGAAGCTTTCTTT. It codes for CASSYSMGGGTEAFF.

This chain uses TRBV23-1 with TRBJ1-2; 7 nucleotides match TRBD1. Being an ORF, TRBV23-1 has a function that is uncertain. CDR3 size: 16 residues. J gave up 2 bases and V 5 bases, and 11 bases lay outside the gene matches. CDR3 in amino acids: CASSIAPTGRNYGYTF. The CDR3 DNA sequence: TGCGCCAGCAGTATAGCTCCGACAGGGAGGAACTATGGCTACACCTTC.

In nucleotides, the CDR3 is TGTGCCTGGAGAGACAGGGGGAGTGAAAAACTGTTTTTT. Protein sequence: CAWRDRGSEKLFF. This rearrangement joins TRBV30 to TRBJ1-4, with 9 bases lining up with TRBD1. J gave up 7 bases and V 3 bases, and 3 bases lay outside the gene matches. The CDR3 extends over 13 amino acids. The germline V gene encodes CDR1 GTSNPN and CDR2 SVGIG (reference sequence).

The chain carries TRBV11-2 and TRBJ1-6, with no clear D. The CDR3 extends over 16 amino acids. V lost 1 base and J lost 6, with 13 bases in between. The V gene's germline CDR1 is SGHAT and CDR2 FQNNGV. The CDR3 nucleotides read TGTGCCAGCAGCTTAGTCCAGGTCCAGGCTAATTCACCCCTCCACTTT. As protein: CASSLVQVQANSPLHF.

This chain joins TRBV14 and TRBJ2-2; possibly TRBD2 for D (6 bases). V dropped 4 bases and J dropped 0 bases, with 12 bases sitting between them. The CDR3 spans 16 residues. CDR1 is SGHDN and CDR2 is FVKESK in the germline V gene. As DNA, the CDR3 is TGTGCCAGCAGCCGTCGCGGGGCAACGAACACCGGGGAGCTGTTTTTT. Its translation is CASSRRGATNTGELFF.

This clone was detected only once. The chain combines TRBV11-3 with TRBJ2-7, with TRBD2 as a possible D gene (6 bases). The CDR3 contains 14 residues. Germline values: CDR1 SGHNT, CDR2 YENEEA. V lost 3 bases and J lost 0, with 9 bases in between. The CDR3 region is CASSFSSASYEQYF. The CDR3 DNA reads as TGTGCCAGCAGCTTTTCTAGCGCCTCCTACGAGCAGTACTTC. The full variable domain, its missing parts supplied by reference TRBV11-3 and TRBJ2-7, is EAGVVQSPRYKIIEKKQPVAFWCNPISGHNTLYWYLQNLGQGPELLIRYENEEAVDDSQLPKDRFSAERLKGVDSTLKIQPAELGDSAVYLCASSFSSASYEQYFGPGTRLTVT.

The chain couples TRBV7-9 to TRBJ2-4; weak D call: TRBD2 (6 bases). The CDR3 spans 14 residues. V was trimmed by 4 bases and J by 0 bases, leaving 7 bases between them. Germline V gene data show CDR1 as SEHNR and CDR2 as FQNEAQ (reference sequence). The chain's CDR3 is CASSSGLAKNIQYF. Here the CDR3 DNA reads TGTGCCAGCAGCTCGGGACTAGCCAAAAACATTCAGTACTTC. Full variable domain (remainder filled in from reference TRBV7-9 and TRBJ2-4): DTGVSQNPRHKITKRGQNVTFRCDPISEHNRLYWYRQTLGQGPEFLTYFQNEAQLEKSRLLSDRFSAERPKGSFSTLEIQRTEQGDSAMYLCASSSGLAKNIQYFGAGTRLSVL.